The entry below gives a single TCR beta chain sequence along with its context. The CDR3 totals 14 residues. Germline V lookup: CDR1 SGHTA, CDR2 FQGNSA. V was pared by 1 base and J by 6 bases, with 10 bases between. The data originate from a study of shared T cell receptors in the human thymus. Clones were sequenced by immunoSEQ multiplex PCR, and TCRdb holds only the in-frame ones, with some missing. The profile shows under 700,000 clones, around 78% of them singletons. These data were likewise used in another study, on human thymus T cells. Turning to that study: Corrective cardiac operations yielded the resected thymus tissue.

V and J are TRBV7-2 and TRBJ1-5; the D is unclear. The origin of this receptor is a boy in the first two years of life with a congenital heart defect. The sample consisted of thymocytes. In DNA form, the CDR3 reads TGTGCCAGCAGCTTAGGAGGACTGGGTCAGCCCCAGCATTTT. It codes for CASSLGGLGQPQHF.